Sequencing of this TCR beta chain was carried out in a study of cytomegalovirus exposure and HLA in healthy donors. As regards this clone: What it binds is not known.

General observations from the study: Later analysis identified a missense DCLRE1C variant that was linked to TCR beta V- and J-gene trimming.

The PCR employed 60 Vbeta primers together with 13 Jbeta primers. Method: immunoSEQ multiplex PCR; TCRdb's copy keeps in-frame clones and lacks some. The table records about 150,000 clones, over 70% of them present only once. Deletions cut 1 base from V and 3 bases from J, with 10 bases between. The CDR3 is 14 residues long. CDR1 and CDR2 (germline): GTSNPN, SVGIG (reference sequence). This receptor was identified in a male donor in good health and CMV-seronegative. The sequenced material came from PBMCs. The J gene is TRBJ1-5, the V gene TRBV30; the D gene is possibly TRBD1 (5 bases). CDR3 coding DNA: TGTGCCTGGAGTGGGGGCACCGACAATCAGCCCCAGCATTTT. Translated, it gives CAWSGGTDNQPQHF.